Below are 29 T cell receptor beta chains sequenced from a single sample in a study of blood T cells in healthy people across ages. The authors ran a second PCR of about 6 to 12 cycles using a sample-barcoded 5' primer and a J-beta primer mix. TCRdb independently ran MiXCR on the 5' RACE reads; one entry per CDR3 protein. The sample has around 1.1 million distinct CDR3 sequences; 35% to 45% are singletons. Sequencing input: blood. These receptors were collected from a man between 18 and 29 years old in good health.

CDR3 sequence: CASSQEGRRRNGELFF. As DNA, the CDR3 is TGCGCCAGCAGCCAAGAAGGTCGGCGGAGGAACGGGGAGCTGTTTTTT. The chain carries TRBV4-1 and TRBJ2-2; maybe TRBD2 (5 bases). V was clipped by 0 bases and J by 7 bases, with 15 bases between them. CDR1 is MGHRA and CDR2 is YSYEKL in the germline V gene. This CDR3 is built from 16 residues.

This clonotype was detected many times. This chain joins TRBV20-1 and TRBJ1-2; D perhaps matches TRBD1 (5 bases). The V gene's germline CDR1 is DFQATT and CDR2 SNEGSKA (reference sequence). V was shortened by 6 bases and J by 2 bases, with 10 bases between the two germline ends. The CDR3 is 12 amino acids. The CDR3 protein is CSAQTVNYGYTF. CDR3 DNA: TGCAGTGCACAGACAGTCAACTATGGCTACACCTTC.

The table lists this clonotype with a few counts. The chain carries TRBV6-6 and TRBJ2-3; TRBD2 matches 12 bases. CDR1 and CDR2 from the germline V gene are MNHNY and SVGAGI (reference sequence). The CDR3 contains 16 residues. Trimming at V came to 10 bases and at J to 0 bases, leaving 8 bases not matched to a gene. CDR3 DNA: TGTGCCACCCAAGGGACTAGCGGGCCCAGCACAGATACGCAGTATTTT. This sequence encodes CATQGTSGPSTDTQYF.

The V and J genes are TRBV20-1 and TRBJ2-7; D is perhaps TRBD2 (6 bases). Between the trimmed V and J ends, which lost 3 bases and 5 bases, there was a span of 11 bases. CDR1 DFQATT and CDR2 SNEGSKA come from the germline V gene (reference sequence). The CDR3 has 12 residues. CDR3 DNA sequence: TGCAGTGCTAGTGCGGGGCGCCACGAGCAGTACTTC. Protein product: CSASAGRHEQYF.

In its sample, this clonotype was seen a few times. The chain links TRBV12-3 or TRBV12-4 to TRBJ1-4; D possibly corresponds to TRBD1 (5 bases). The CDR3 has 17 residues. V shed 1 base and J shed 3 bases, with 15 bases lying between them. The CDR3 protein is CASSLDPGLGANEKLFF. CDR3 sequence (DNA): TGTGCCAGCAGTTTAGATCCAGGGTTGGGTGCTAATGAAAAACTGTTTTTT.

A note on this clonotype: The junction and the germline gene differ at one end; a read error may be behind it. The chain is built from TRBV15 and TRBJ2-3; no reliable D call. The germline gives CDR1 LNHNV, CDR2 YYDKDF (reference sequence). This CDR3 is built from 16 residues. The CDR3 loop reads CATSRGSTASTDRQYF. The CDR3 nucleotides read TGTGCCACCAGCAGAGGGTCGACGGCAAGCACAGATAGGCAGTATTTT.

The chain recombines TRBV6-6 with TRBJ1-1; maybe TRBD1 (6 bases). V was shortened by 6 bases and J by 3 bases, with 14 bases between the two germline ends. The germline V gene encodes CDR1 MNHNY and CDR2 SVGAGI (reference sequence). The CDR3 spans 14 residues. CDR3 sequence reads: CASRHNRVDTEAFF. As DNA, the CDR3 is TGTGCCAGCAGGCACAACAGGGTTGACACTGAAGCTTTCTTT.

This clonotype was counted a few times. The CDR3 is CASRSPGQGDQPQHF. The DNA of the CDR3 is TGTGCCAGCAGATCCCCGGGACAGGGGGATCAGCCCCAGCATTTT. The chain is built from TRBV6-6 and TRBJ1-5; 11 bases are a match to TRBD1. Germline lookup yields CDR1 MNHNY and CDR2 SVGAGI (reference sequence). The CDR3 loop spans 15 amino acids. The V gene end was trimmed by 6 bases and the J gene end by 5 bases; junction bases not matched to a gene: 6.

On this clonotype itself: One end of the junction varies from germline; a read error may be responsible. V is TRBV29-1 and J is TRBJ2-5; D call uncertain. The J call may not be correct, given that the DNA end is closer to TRBJ2-7. CDR1 and CDR2 (germline): SQVTM, ANQGSEA. The CDR3 length is 12 residues. CDR3 protein: CSVKEETYEQYF. In DNA, the CDR3 is TGCAGCGTTAAAGAGGAAACCTACGAGCAGTACTTC.

This sequence joins TRBV12-3 or TRBV12-4 and TRBJ1-3; TRBD1 is a possible D gene (6 bases). The CDR3 runs to 16 residues. The V end lost 6 bases, the J end lost 0 bases, and 15 bases lay between the germline ends. CDR3 protein: CASRPPTGASGNTIYF. CDR3 in DNA: TGTGCCAGCAGACCTCCGACAGGAGCCTCTGGAAACACCATATATTTT.

V is TRBV27 and J is TRBJ2-5; D tentatively fits TRBD1 or TRBD2 (5 bases each). The V end lost 6 bases, the J end lost 11 bases, and 22 bases lay between the germline ends. Germline CDR1 reads MNHEY; CDR2 reads SMNVEV (reference sequence). This CDR3 has 14 amino acids. The CDR3 sequence: CASRTGTRYNEQYF. CDR3 sequence (DNA): TGTGCCAGCAGGACCGGGACGCGCTACAATGAGCAGTACTTC.

Comments on this clonotype: Given a much more abundant clone one base away, this may be a read error. The V and J genes are TRBV25-1 and TRBJ2-5, with D perhaps given as TRBD1 or TRBD2 (5 bases each). The last part of the DNA fits TRBJ2-7 better; the J call may be wrong. Per germline, CDR1 MGHDK and CDR2 SYGVNS. There are 16 residues in the CDR3. The CDR3 region has the DNA TGTGCCAACAGTGAATTGGGGGACCTCGCCCTCTACGAGCAGTACTTC. Residues: CANSELGDLALYEQYF.

The chain couples TRBV6-6 to TRBJ1-5; D gene unclear. V gave up 7 bases and J gave up 0 bases, with 19 bases separating them. CDR1 and CDR2 (germline): MNHNY, SVGAGI (reference sequence). This CDR3 is 17 amino acids long. CDR3 sequence (DNA): TGTGCCAGCAACCAGATACCAGGAAGCTATAGCAATCAGCCCCAGCATTTT. Translation: CASNQIPGSYSNQPQHF.

Remarks on this clonotype: A junction boundary mismatches the germline segment, possibly from a read error. This chain links TRBV13 with TRBJ2-1; D gene ambiguous. This CDR3 region has 15 residues. The germline gives CDR1 PRHDT, CDR2 FYEKMQ (reference sequence). This CDR3 is CAGSTQTSSYNEQFF. CDR3 in DNA: TGTGCCGGCAGCACTCAGACGAGCTCCTACAATGAGCAGTTCTTC.

This clonotype was found a few times. This CDR3 is CASSDSGGFGYTF. The CDR3 DNA sequence: TGTGCCAGCAGTGACTCCGGGGGATTTGGCTACACCTTC. The J gene is TRBJ1-2, the V gene TRBV6-4; TRBD1 might be the D (5 bases). With 0 bases removed from V and 7 bases from J, the gap between germline ends came to 9 bases. This CDR3 spans 13 amino acids. CDR1 is MRHNA, CDR2 SNTAGT, per germline.

The chain combines TRBV29-1 with TRBJ1-2; D not resolved. Germline V gene lookup returns CDR1 SQVTM and CDR2 ANQGSEA. Trimming stripped 3 bases from V and 4 bases from J, with 15 bases between. The CDR3 has 14 amino acids. CDR3 loop: CSVDSAGEGYGYTF. CDR3 nucleotide sequence: TGCAGCGTTGACTCAGCTGGGGAGGGCTATGGCTACACCTTC. The variable domain in full, with the rest retrieved from reference TRBV29-1 and TRBJ1-2, is SAVISQKPSRDICQRGTSLTIQCQVDSQVTMMFWYRQQPGQSLTLIATANQGSEATYESGFVIDKFPISRPNLTFSTLTVSNMSPEDSSIYLCSVDSAGEGYGYTFGSGTRLTVV.

This clonotype was counted only a few times. The chain employs TRBV10-3 and TRBJ2-1, with 12 positions matching TRBD2. Per the germline V gene, CDR1 is ENHRY and CDR2 is SYGVKD. Trimming removed 0 bases from V and 7 bases from J; junction bases left unmatched: 7. This CDR3 contains 17 residues. DNA for the CDR3: TGTGCCATCAGTGAGTCCGGACTAGCGGGGAGGGAGAATGAGCAGTTCTTC. Encoded protein: CAISESGLAGRENEQFF.

The rearrangement uses TRBV4-2 and TRBJ1-2, with TRBD1 identical over 10 bases. Germline trimming cut 2 bases from V and 7 bases from J; bases unmatched to any gene: 10. Germline V gene data show CDR1 as LGHNA and CDR2 as YNFKEQ. The CDR3 sequence is 16 residues long. CDR3 sequence reads: CASSQTPGTGVSGYTF. The CDR3 coding sequence is TGTGCCAGCAGCCAAACGCCTGGGACAGGGGTTAGTGGCTACACCTTC.

The rearrangement joins TRBV6-2 or TRBV6-3 to TRBJ2-3; D remains unclear. This CDR3 spans 15 amino acids. The V end lost 5 bases, the J end lost 7 bases, and 19 bases lay between the germline ends. Germline CDR1 is MNHEY and CDR2 is SVGEGT. The CDR3 here is CASSTPRPQAYTQYF. The CDR3 DNA sequence: TGTGCCAGCAGTACCCCCAGACCTCAGGCATATACGCAGTATTTT.

The chain has TRBV7-2 and TRBJ1-2; 8 bases align to TRBD1. The length of the CDR3 is 12 residues. The V segment lost 3 bases and the J segment 10 bases; nucleotides outside the gene matches: 4. From germline, CDR1 is SGHTA and CDR2 FQGNSA. The CDR3 DNA sequence: TGTGCCAGCAGCTTGGACAGGGCGGACTACACCTTC. It encodes CASSLDRADYTF.

This clonotype was seen only a few times. The chain employs TRBV20-1 and TRBJ2-7; perhaps TRBD2 as D (7 bases). The germline gives CDR1 DFQATT, CDR2 SNEGSKA (reference sequence). The CDR3 runs to 15 residues. Trimming pared 3 bases from V and 3 bases from J, leaving 18 bases between. The CDR3 DNA reads as TGCAGTGCTAGGACACCTGTGGGGGGGCACTACGAGCAGTACTTC. This gives the protein CSARTPVGGHYEQYF.

Note on this clonotype: A read error may be the cause here, since a much bigger clone is one base away. The rearrangement joins TRBV20-1 to TRBJ2-1; D uncertain. There are 10 residues in the CDR3. V lost 1 base, J lost 8 bases, and 3 bases lay in between. CDR1 DFQATT and CDR2 SNEGSKA come from the germline V gene (reference sequence). CDR3 sequence: CSARGDEQFF. CDR3 coding DNA: TGCAGTGCTAGAGGGGATGAGCAGTTCTTC.

The rearrangement links TRBV20-1 to TRBJ1-1; TRBD1 agrees at 10 bases. J gave up 3 bases and V 5 bases, and 6 bases lay outside the gene matches. This CDR3 has 14 residues. Germline V gene sequence: CDR1 DFQATT, CDR2 SNEGSKA (reference sequence). CDR3: CSASPGQGYTEAFF. CDR3 sequence (DNA): TGCAGTGCTTCTCCGGGACAGGGGTACACTGAAGCTTTCTTT.

The chain carries TRBV2 and TRBJ2-4, with D possibly matching TRBD2 (6 bases). TRBJ2-5 explains the end of the DNA better; the J call may be wrong. Germline-derived CDR1 and CDR2 are SNHLY and FYNNEI. This CDR3 is 17 amino acids long. CDR3 residues: CASRLRDWELPVETQYF. CDR3 sequence (DNA): TGTGCCAGCAGACTAAGGGACTGGGAACTGCCCGTAGAGACCCAGTACTTC.

This clonotype was counted between two and nine times. CDR3 amino acids: CASSLKGRGDEAFF. CDR3 coding DNA: TGTGCCAGCAGCTTAAAGGGCAGGGGAGATGAAGCTTTCTTT. The rearrangement joins TRBV7-9 to TRBJ1-1, with TRBD1 as a possible D gene (6 bases). The V gene's germline CDR1 is SEHNR and CDR2 FQNEAQ (reference sequence). The ends were cut back, 2 bases at V and 7 bases at J, with 14 bases in the middle. The CDR3 has 14 amino acids.

The V gene is TRBV7-2, the J gene TRBJ1-1; 7 nucleotides agree with TRBD1. CDR3 length: 13 residues. Germline values: CDR1 SGHTA, CDR2 FQGNSA. V shed 1 base, J shed 6 bases, and the junction held 2 bases outside the gene matches. This CDR3 is CASSLGDRSEAFF. The CDR3 nucleotides are TGTGCCAGCAGCTTAGGGGACAGATCTGAAGCTTTCTTT.

The rearrangement uses TRBV7-2 and TRBJ2-3; D may be TRBD1 (5 bases). The V and J ends lost 7 bases and 5 bases respectively, with 13 bases between them. CDR1 SGHTA and CDR2 FQGNSA come from the germline V gene. This CDR3 has 13 amino acids. For the CDR3, the DNA is TGTGCCAGCACTAACCTAGGGGAAGATACGCAGTATTTT. It translates to CASTNLGEDTQYF.

The chain recombines TRBV20-1 with TRBJ2-5, with TRBD1 matching over 10 bases. In germline, CDR1 is DFQATT, CDR2 SNEGSKA (reference sequence). V lost 0 bases to trimming and J lost 11 bases; unmatched junction nucleotides: 15. CDR3 length: 16 residues. The DNA for the CDR3 is TGCAGTGCTAGAGATCCCGGACAGGGGGTGGATGGAGGGCAGTACTTC. Protein: CSARDPGQGVDGGQYF.

This clonotype was detected only once. The chain uses TRBV29-1 and TRBJ2-3; 7 nucleotides line up with TRBD1. The germline V gene has CDR1 SQVTM and CDR2 ANQGSEA. After removal of 4 bases from V and 5 bases from J, the junction contained 6 bases not matched to a gene. The CDR3 is 13 amino acids. The CDR3 DNA follows: TGCAGCGTTGTTCAGGGGGTGGTAGATACGCAGTATTTT. This translates into CSVVQGVVDTQYF.